This passage covers 4 T cell receptor beta chains from one sample sequenced in a study of T-cell memory formation after mild COVID-19 listed by TCRdb under 2021. To prepare the library, 5' RACE was applied. Sequencing took place on an Illumina NovaSeq 6000. TCRdb redid the processing of the public reads, applying fastp at Q25 and MiXCR, and retained in-frame beta chains. Each entry merges the rows of one CDR3 protein and shows their most common DNA and genes. A total of fewer than 200,000 distinct CDR3 sequences appear in this sample, 10% to 15% of them only once. The top ten hold 3% to 4% of the sample. The sample comprised PBMCs or a T cell subset sorted from them (not recorded which). These receptors originate from a man younger than 35 who had mild COVID-19 (a few samples of this study predate the infection). The sample titles of this study are shuffled in the database, so cell type and time point are left out; the donor was told from shared clones.

This clonotype was recorded many times. The gene calls are TRBV27 and TRBJ1-1, with a possible D match to TRBD1 (5 bases). V lost 2 bases to trimming and J lost 5 bases, with 9 bases between them. There are 13 residues in the CDR3. Germline V CDR1 and CDR2: MNHEY, SMNVEV (reference sequence). CDR3 sequence (DNA): TGTGCCAGCAGTTTACAGGGTATTACTGAAGCTTTCTTT. This encodes CASSLQGITEAFF.

V and J are TRBV7-9 and TRBJ1-1; 9 bases agree with TRBD1. V was pared by 6 bases and J by 5 bases, with 10 bases of the junction left unmatched. Germline assignment: CDR1 SEHNR and CDR2 FQNEAQ (reference sequence). CDR3 length: 15 residues. DNA for the CDR3: TGTGCCAGCAGTCAGGGACAGGGTAGAAGAACTGAAGCTTTCTTT. Its translation: CASSQGQGRRTEAFF.

V usage is TRBV12-3 or TRBV12-4 and J usage is TRBJ1-2; 9 nucleotides match TRBD1. CDR3 length: 12 residues. With 5 bases clipped from V and 6 bases from J, the junction kept 1 base outside the gene matches. The CDR3 loop reads CASSRQGDGYTF. The CDR3 DNA reads as TGTGCCAGCAGTCGACAGGGGGATGGCTACACCTTC.

This clonotype was observed a few times. This chain connects TRBV5-4 to TRBJ2-3; 14 nucleotides align to TRBD2. The trim removed 4 bases at V and 8 bases at J, leaving 9 bases unmatched. The CDR3 contains 16 residues. Germline CDR1 is SGHNT and CDR2 is YYREEE (reference sequence). The CDR3 nucleotides are TGTGCCAGCAGCCCCGCGGGCGGGACTAGCGGGGGTACGCAGTATTTT. Its protein product is CASSPAGGTSGGTQYF.